This T cell receptor beta chain was sequenced during a study of blood T cell repertoires in COVID-19. Whole-study context: Researchers got acute and convalescent COVID-19 samples from the United States, Italy and Spain. Sample material is recorded as cDNA or gDNA derived from T cells, B-cell-depleted T cells, or PBMCs.

From germline, CDR1 is SNHLY and CDR2 FYNNEI. The CDR3 covers 12 residues. V dropped 5 bases and J dropped 13 bases, with 12 bases sitting between them. Study processing details: Reference gene primer amplification yielded estimated nucleated cell counts. This table comes from immunoSEQ multiplex PCR, and its TCRdb copy is limited to in-frame clones, with some not included. V, J and clone size were drawn from that table, and D and trimming were deduced from the DNA. The table records roughly 60,000 clones, around 90% of them present only once. This sequence was found in a woman aged 80 or over with active COVID-19. Material: peripheral blood. The chain is built from TRBV2 and TRBJ1-6, with D perhaps TRBD1 (6 bases). The CDR3 DNA is TGTGCCAGCAGTCAGGGGCTGATGCCCCTCCACTTT. This sequence encodes CASSQGLMPLHF.